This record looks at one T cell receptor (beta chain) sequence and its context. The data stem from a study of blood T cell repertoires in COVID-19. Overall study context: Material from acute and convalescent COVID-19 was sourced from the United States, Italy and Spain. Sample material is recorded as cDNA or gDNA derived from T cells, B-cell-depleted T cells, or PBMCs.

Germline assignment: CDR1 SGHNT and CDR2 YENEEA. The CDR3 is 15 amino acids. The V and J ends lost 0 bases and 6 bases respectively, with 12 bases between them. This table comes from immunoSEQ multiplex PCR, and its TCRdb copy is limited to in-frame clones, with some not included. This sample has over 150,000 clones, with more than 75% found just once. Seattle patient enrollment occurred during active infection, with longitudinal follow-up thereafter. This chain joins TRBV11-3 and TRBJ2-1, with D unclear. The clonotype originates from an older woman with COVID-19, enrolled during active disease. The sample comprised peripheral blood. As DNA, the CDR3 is TGTGCCAGCAGCTTAGATCATCGCCCTATCAATGAGCAGTTCTTC. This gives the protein CASSLDHRPINEQFF.